The 6 T cell receptor beta chains below were found in one sample sequenced in a study of T cells in Graves' hyperthyroidism and ophthalmopathy. The source material, RNA transcripts, was used to amplify TCR beta CDR3 regions. HTBI primers drove first-round RT-PCR of the TCR CDR3. TCRdb ran MiXCR on the multiplex PCR reads and lists one entry per CDR3 protein. The repertoire holds around 570,000 distinct CDR3 sequences, with around 20% as singletons. The sample comprised blood. The receptor set was obtained from a middle-aged man with Graves' ophthalmopathy.

This clonotype was counted between two and nine times. A much larger clone differs by one base, so this may be a read error. The chain is built from TRBV27 and TRBJ2-7; 7 bases agree with TRBD1. This CDR3 contains 13 residues. From germline, CDR1 is MNHEY and CDR2 SMNVEV (reference sequence). Trimming took 4 bases from V and 4 from J; bases not matched to a gene: 4. The CDR3, as DNA: TGTGCCAGCAGTTGGGGCAGGGGGTACGAGCAGTACTTC. Amino acid sequence: CASSWGRGYEQYF.

This clonotype was observed a handful of times. The rearrangement uses TRBV5-1 and TRBJ2-7; 8 nucleotides match TRBD2. The germline V gene has CDR1 SGHRS and CDR2 YFSETQ. Unmatched junction bases numbered 11, after V lost 4 bases and J lost 5 bases. This CDR3 is built from 15 residues. The CDR3 protein is CASSLTQREMNEQYF. The CDR3, as DNA: TGCGCCAGCAGCCTAACCCAGCGGGAGATGAACGAGCAGTACTTC.

The chain uses TRBV7-6 and TRBJ2-1, with no clear D. The ends were cut back, 0 bases at V and 3 bases at J, with 12 bases in the middle. The CDR3 covers 16 residues. Germline CDR1 SGHVS, CDR2 FNYEAQ. CDR3 in DNA: TGTGCCAGCAGCTTAGCGCTCGGGTCGAGCTACAATGAGCAGTTCTTC. It codes for CASSLALGSSYNEQFF.

This clonotype was detected many times. The chain joins TRBV2 to TRBJ2-7; D is perhaps TRBD2 (7 bases). V shed 1 base and J shed 2 bases, with 12 bases lying between them. The CDR3 length is 15 residues. In germline, CDR1 is SNHLY, CDR2 FYNNEI. CDR3 sequence: CASSEGGGPTYEQYF. The CDR3 DNA reads as TGTGCCAGCAGTGAAGGGGGGGGCCCCACCTACGAGCAGTACTTC. The full variable domain, in which reference TRBV2 and TRBJ2-7 provide the parts outside the CDR3, is EPEVTQTPSHQVTQMGQEVILRCVPISNHLYFYWYRQILGQKVEFLVSFYNNEISEKSEIFDDQFSVERPDGSNFTLKIRSTKLEDSAMYFCASSEGGGPTYEQYFGPGTRLTVT.

The chain joins TRBV20-1 to TRBJ1-4; 7 bases agree with TRBD1. This CDR3 has 15 residues. CDR1 is DFQATT and CDR2 is SNEGSKA in the germline V gene (reference sequence). The V segment lost 3 bases and the J segment 2 bases; nucleotides outside the gene matches: 6. This chain's CDR3 is CSARVIRGTNEKLFF. CDR3 sequence (DNA): TGCAGTGCTAGGGTTATCAGGGGGACTAATGAAAAACTGTTTTTT.

This chain joins TRBV11-2 and TRBJ2-1, with 14 bases lining up with TRBD2. With 8 bases clipped from V and 8 bases from J, the junction kept 20 bases outside the gene matches. CDR3 length equals 19 residues. Germline CDR1 reads SGHAT; CDR2 reads FQNNGV. CDR3 sequence (DNA): TGTGCCAGCGGATACCCCCCTACCGGGACTAGCGGGAGTGTCTATGAGCAGTTCTTC. This sequence encodes CASGYPPTGTSGSVYEQFF.